Sequencing of this TCR beta chain was carried out in a study of circulating and synovial CD4+ cells in juvenile arthritis. Overall study results and limits: Measured synovium overlap likely understates the true shared repertoire.

Libraries were prepared by immunoSEQ multiplex PCR; TCRdb keeps only in-frame clonotypes and omits some of them. The sample has about 35,000 clones, over 90% seen once. Regarding this clone: Its matching antigen is unknown.

Per the germline V gene, CDR1 is SGHTA and CDR2 is FQGNSA. V was shortened by 1 base and J by 4 bases, with 13 bases between the two germline ends. This CDR3 region has 16 residues. Donors were patients with active juvenile idiopathic arthritis. This clonotype was sampled from a human donor with juvenile idiopathic arthritis. The rearrangement uses TRBV7-2 and TRBJ2-2; weak D call: TRBD2 (7 bases). Sequencing was done on a sample of CD4+ T cells from blood. The DNA for the CDR3 is TGTGCCAGCAGCTTAGATCGGGGGGCCCTCACCGGGGAGCTGTTTTTT. It specifies CASSLDRGALTGELFF.